Each of the 9 T cell receptor beta chains below was sequenced from the same sample in a study of T-cell reconstitution after alpha-beta-depleted transplantation in children. The library targeted TCRbeta and was prepared with unique molecular identifiers. MiXCR, run by TCRdb on the PCR reads, gives a single entry per CDR3 protein. The repertoire holds 150,000 to 250,000 distinct CDR3 sequences, with roughly 15% as singletons. The sequences come from PBMCs from the stem cell graft donor, collected from the stem cell graft. The receptors here all came from a human donor who donated a stem cell graft to a child with acute lymphoblastic leukemia.

This clonotype was seen ten or more times. The J gene is TRBJ1-1, the V gene TRBV20-1, with 10 bases fitting TRBD1. With V trimmed by 5 bases and J by 2 bases, 5 bases remained unmatched. The germline V gene encodes CDR1 DFQATT and CDR2 SNEGSKA (reference sequence). This CDR3 is 14 amino acids long. In nucleotides, the CDR3 is TGCAGTGCTCGCGACAGGGGGCAAAACACTGAAGCTTTCTTT. This gives the protein CSARDRGQNTEAFF.

This clonotype came up many times. The chain uses TRBV7-9 and TRBJ1-1, with 8 bases matching TRBD1. CDR1 SEHNR and CDR2 FQNEAQ come from the germline V gene (reference sequence). After removal of 4 bases from V and 2 bases from J, the junction contained 6 bases not matched to a gene. The CDR3 is 15 residues long. The CDR3, as DNA: TGTGCCAGCAGCTCGACAGGGGTTCCCAACACTGAAGCTTTCTTT. It specifies CASSSTGVPNTEAFF.

This clonotype was seen repeatedly, ten times or more. This chain joins TRBV10-3 and TRBJ2-5, with 13 bases aligning to TRBD2. The CDR3 is 14 residues long. V shed 8 bases and J 2 bases; nucleotides not matched to a gene: 2. Germline CDR1 reads ENHRY; CDR2 reads SYGVKD. DNA of the CDR3: TGTGCCATCGGACTAGCGGGAGCTCAAGAGACCCAGTACTTC. Its protein product is CAIGLAGAQETQYF.

The J gene is TRBJ1-5, the V gene TRBV3-1; D ambiguous. The CDR3 runs to 14 residues. Germline V lookup: CDR1 LGHDT, CDR2 YNNKEL (reference sequence). Trimming shortened V by 1 base and J by 9 bases, and 13 bases separated the two germline ends. The CDR3 spells CASSQGIGRWPQHF. In DNA, the CDR3 is TGTGCCAGCAGCCAAGGGATTGGCCGCTGGCCCCAGCATTTT.

This clonotype was seen repeatedly, ten times or more. The chain couples TRBV7-2 to TRBJ2-1, with TRBD1 identical over 10 bases. In germline, CDR1 is SGHTA, CDR2 FQGNSA. Trimming cost V 4 bases and J 2 bases; bases outside gene matches: 5. The CDR3 has 16 residues. CDR3 bases: TGTGCCAGCAGCTCATGGACAGGGGGGACCTACAATGAGCAGTTCTTC. This gives the protein CASSSWTGGTYNEQFF.

This clonotype was counted at least ten times. The chain employs TRBV3-1 and TRBJ2-1; perhaps D is TRBD1 or TRBD2 (5 bases each). V shed 3 bases and J shed 7 bases, with 10 bases lying between them. This CDR3 is built from 13 residues. The germline CDR1 and CDR2 sequences are LGHDT and YNNKEL (reference sequence). CDR3 loop: CASSQDWGNEQFF. The CDR3 bases are TGTGCCAGCAGCCAGGACTGGGGGAATGAGCAGTTCTTC.

This clonotype was counted at least ten times. The gene calls are TRBV12-3 or TRBV12-4 and TRBJ1-1; TRBD1 might be the D (5 bases). CDR3 length: 14 amino acids. With 7 bases removed from V and 0 bases from J, the gap between germline ends came to 12 bases. DNA for the CDR3: TGTGCCAGCACAGGGTCCCAAGTGAACACTGAAGCTTTCTTT. Protein product: CASTGSQVNTEAFF.

The gene calls are TRBV12-3 or TRBV12-4 and TRBJ2-6, with 9 bases matching TRBD1. V dropped 6 bases and J dropped 4; count of bases not matched to a gene: 10. The CDR3 spans 17 residues. CDR3 amino acids: CASRHRGLASGANVLTF. In DNA, the CDR3 is TGTGCCAGCAGACACAGGGGGCTTGCGTCCGGGGCCAACGTCCTGACTTTC.

This clonotype occurred many times. The rearrangement links TRBV7-8 to TRBJ2-1; 9 bases map to TRBD2. V lost 5 bases to trimming and J lost 7 bases; unmatched junction nucleotides: 12. From germline, CDR1 is SGHVS and CDR2 FQNEAQ. The CDR3 sequence is 16 residues long. CDR3 nucleotide sequence: TGTGCCAGCAGCGATAGCGGGAGTATTACCCTAAATGAGCAGTTCTTC. It translates to CASSDSGSITLNEQFF.